Below are 7 T cell receptor beta chains sequenced from a single sample in a study of lymphopenia after photon versus proton radiotherapy. Assay: immunoSEQ multiplex PCR; the TCRdb copy retains only in-frame clones and omits some. The repertoire includes tens of thousands of clones, roughly 86% of them detected once, and 9% to 12% sits in the top ten. The starting material was peripheral blood, obtained from a patient treated with proton-based radiotherapy. The receptors here all came from a woman aged 70-85 years with pancreatic cancer. Some clones in this sample may be carry-over from other donors' samples.

The rearrangement links TRBV7-3 to TRBJ1-5, with 10 bases matching TRBD1. With V trimmed by 1 base and J by 0 bases, 9 bases remained unmatched. Germline values: CDR1 SGHTA, CDR2 FQGTGA. The CDR3 is made up of 19 amino acids. As DNA, the CDR3 is TGTGCCAGCAGCTTAATGCTGACAGGGGGCTGGTATAGCAATCAGCCCCAGCATTTT. It codes for CASSLMLTGGWYSNQPQHF.

This clone occurred once. This rearrangement joins TRBV28 to TRBJ2-7, with 7 bases lining up with TRBD1. Germline trimming cut 4 bases from V and 0 bases from J; bases unmatched to any gene: 9. Germline CDR1 MDHEN, CDR2 SYDVKM. This CDR3 is built from 16 residues. CDR3 sequence reads: CASSSPDRVYSYEQYF. CDR3 DNA: TGTGCCAGCAGTTCCCCAGACAGGGTCTACTCCTACGAGCAGTACTTC.

The chain couples TRBV11-2 to TRBJ2-5, with no clear D. CDR1 SGHAT and CDR2 FQNNGV come from the germline V gene. The CDR3 has 12 residues. V lost 1 base to trimming and J lost 5 bases, with 5 bases between them. In DNA form, the CDR3 reads TGTGCCAGCAGCTTAGGTTGGGAGACCCAGTACTTC. Protein: CASSLGWETQYF.

The chain couples TRBV11-2 to TRBJ2-7, with D perhaps TRBD1 (6 bases). This CDR3 is built from 11 residues. The germline V gene has CDR1 SGHAT and CDR2 FQNNGV. Trimming cost V 4 bases and J 12 bases, with 13 bases left between them. CDR3 coding DNA: TGTGCCAGCAGCTCCTACAGGGTCCTGTACTTC. It translates to CASSSYRVLYF.

The chain employs TRBV6-5 and TRBJ2-2; TRBD1 aligns across 7 bases. Looked up from germline, CDR1 is MNHEY and CDR2 is SVGAGI. Trimming at V came to 5 bases and at J to 4 bases, leaving 4 bases not matched to a gene. The length of the CDR3 is 14 residues. CDR3 protein: CASSRQGLTGELFF. In nucleotides, the CDR3 is TGTGCCAGCAGTAGACAGGGCCTCACCGGGGAGCTGTTTTTT.

V gene TRBV18 combines with J gene TRBJ2-3; 10 bases fit TRBD2. The CDR3 has 17 amino acids. The V gene's germline CDR1 is KGHSH and CDR2 LQKENI. The J segment lost 3 bases and the V segment lost 3 bases, leaving 9 bases of the junction unmatched. The CDR3 region is CASSPFSAGGSTDTQYF. DNA of the CDR3: TGTGCCAGCTCACCTTTCTCAGCGGGAGGGTCAACAGATACGCAGTATTTT. Together with reference TRBV18 and TRBJ2-3, the CDR3 gives the full variable domain: NAGVMQNPRHLVRRRGQEARLRCSPMKGHSHVYWYRQLPEEGLKFMVYLQKENIIDESGMPKERFSAEFPKEGPSILRIQQVVRGDSAAYFCASSPFSAGGSTDTQYFGPGTRLTVL.

V gene TRBV10-1 combines with J gene TRBJ2-7; 9 bases are shared with TRBD2. The CDR3 length is 15 residues. Germline values: CDR1 WNHNN, CDR2 SYGVQD (reference sequence). With 3 bases clipped from V and 6 bases from J, the junction kept 9 bases outside the gene matches. The CDR3 protein is CASSDHRTAGGEQYF. DNA of the CDR3: TGCGCCAGCAGTGACCATCGGACAGCGGGAGGCGAGCAGTACTTC.